The 3 T cell receptor beta chains listed next were all sequenced from one sample in a study of blood T cell repertoires in COVID-19. Sequencing used immunoSEQ multiplex PCR; TCRdb keeps in-frame clones, though not all of them. The profile shows some 250,000 clones, about 88% of them singletons. The sample consisted of peripheral blood. The receptors were gathered from a woman in her thirties or forties who had recovered from COVID-19.

This chain uses TRBV19 with TRBJ1-5; TRBD1 matches 7 bases. Germline V gene lookup returns CDR1 LNHDA and CDR2 SQIVND (reference sequence). V lost 3 bases to trimming and J lost 4 bases; unmatched junction nucleotides: 12. The CDR3 loop spans 17 amino acids. CDR3 nucleotide sequence: TGTGCCAGTAGTATCGGGGCCCGGAGGGGGCGTAATCAGCCCCAGCATTTT. Translating it yields CASSIGARRGRNQPQHF.

The chain is built from TRBV19 and TRBJ2-5; D is perhaps TRBD2 (6 bases). V was clipped by 3 bases and J by 5 bases, with 13 bases between them. This CDR3 comprises 14 residues. The V gene's germline CDR1 is LNHDA and CDR2 SQIVND (reference sequence). CDR3: CASSMAFGSETQYF. The DNA for the CDR3 is TGTGCCAGTAGTATGGCTTTCGGGAGCGAGACCCAGTACTTC.

The chain uses TRBV27 and TRBJ2-5, with 16 bases aligning to TRBD2. Germline CDR1 is MNHEY and CDR2 is SMNVEV (reference sequence). Germline trimming cut 5 bases from V and 5 bases from J; bases unmatched to any gene: 20. There are 21 residues in the CDR3. DNA for the CDR3: TGTGCCAGCAGTACTCCCCCGCCGGGACTAGCGGGAGGGCGGTCCCAGGAGACCCAGTACTTC. Its translation: CASSTPPPGLAGGRSQETQYF.